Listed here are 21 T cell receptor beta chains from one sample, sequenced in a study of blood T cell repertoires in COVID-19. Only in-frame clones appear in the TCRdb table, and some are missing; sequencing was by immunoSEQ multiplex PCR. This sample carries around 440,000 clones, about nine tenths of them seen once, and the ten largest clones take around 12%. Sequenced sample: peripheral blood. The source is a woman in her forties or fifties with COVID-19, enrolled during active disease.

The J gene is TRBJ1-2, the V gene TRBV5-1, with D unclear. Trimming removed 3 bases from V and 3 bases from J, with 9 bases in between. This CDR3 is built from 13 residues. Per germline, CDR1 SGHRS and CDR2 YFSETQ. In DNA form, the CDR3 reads TGCGCCAGCAGCTCGTCGCGGGACTATGGCTACACCTTC. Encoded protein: CASSSSRDYGYTF. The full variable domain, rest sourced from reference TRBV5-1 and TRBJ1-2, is KAGVTQTPRYLIKTRGQQVTLSCSPISGHRSVSWYQQTPGQGLQFLFEYFSETQRNKGNFPGRFSGRQFSNSRSEMNVSTLELGDSALYLCASSSSRDYGYTFGSGTRLTVV.

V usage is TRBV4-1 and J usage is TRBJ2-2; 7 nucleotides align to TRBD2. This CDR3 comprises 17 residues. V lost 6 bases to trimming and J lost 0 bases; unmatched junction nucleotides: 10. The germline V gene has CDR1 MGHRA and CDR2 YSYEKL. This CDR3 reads CASSPRELAANTGELFF. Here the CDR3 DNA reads TGCGCCAGCAGTCCTCGAGAGCTAGCGGCGAACACCGGGGAGCTGTTTTTT.

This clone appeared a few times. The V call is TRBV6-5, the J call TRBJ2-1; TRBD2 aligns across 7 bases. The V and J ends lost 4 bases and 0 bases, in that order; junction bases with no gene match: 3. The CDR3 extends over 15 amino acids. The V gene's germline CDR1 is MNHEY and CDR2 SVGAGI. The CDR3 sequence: CASSSGGNSYNEQFF. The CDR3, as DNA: TGTGCCAGCAGTTCCGGGGGGAACTCCTACAATGAGCAGTTCTTC.

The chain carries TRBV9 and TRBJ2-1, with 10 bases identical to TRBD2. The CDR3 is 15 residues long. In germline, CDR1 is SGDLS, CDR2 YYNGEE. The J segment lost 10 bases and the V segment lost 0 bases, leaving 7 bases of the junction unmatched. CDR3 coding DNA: TGTGCCAGCAGCGTAGATGTAGCGGGGGGCCGAGAGCAGTTCTTC. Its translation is CASSVDVAGGREQFF.

As DNA, the CDR3 is TGCGCCAGCAGCCAAGGGAGCGTGACAGGGGCGAACTATGGCTACACCTTC. Translation gives CASSQGSVTGANYGYTF. This chain links TRBV4-1 with TRBJ1-2, with TRBD1 matching over 8 bases. From germline, CDR1 is MGHRA and CDR2 YSYEKL. J gave up 2 bases and V 1 base, and 9 bases lay outside the gene matches. The CDR3 loop spans 17 amino acids.

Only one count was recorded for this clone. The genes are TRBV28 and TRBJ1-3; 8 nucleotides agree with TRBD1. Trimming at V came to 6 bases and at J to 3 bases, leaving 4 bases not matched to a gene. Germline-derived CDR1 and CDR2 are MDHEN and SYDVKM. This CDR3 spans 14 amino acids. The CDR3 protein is CASSQGALGNTIYF. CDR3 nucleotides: TGTGCCAGCAGCCAGGGGGCGCTTGGAAACACCATATATTTT.

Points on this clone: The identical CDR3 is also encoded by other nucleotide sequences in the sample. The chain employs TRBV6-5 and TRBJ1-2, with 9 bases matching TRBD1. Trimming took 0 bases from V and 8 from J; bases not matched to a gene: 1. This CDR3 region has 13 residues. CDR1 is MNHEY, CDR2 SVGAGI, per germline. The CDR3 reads CASSYSGQGGYTF. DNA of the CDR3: TGTGCCAGCAGTTACTCGGGACAGGGAGGCTACACCTTC.

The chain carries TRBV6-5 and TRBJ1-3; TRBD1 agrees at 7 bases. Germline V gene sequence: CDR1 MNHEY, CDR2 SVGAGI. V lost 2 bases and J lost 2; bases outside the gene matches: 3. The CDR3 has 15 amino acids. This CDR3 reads CASSYRGLAGNTIYF. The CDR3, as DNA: TGTGCCAGCAGTTACAGGGGGCTTGCTGGAAACACCATATATTTT.

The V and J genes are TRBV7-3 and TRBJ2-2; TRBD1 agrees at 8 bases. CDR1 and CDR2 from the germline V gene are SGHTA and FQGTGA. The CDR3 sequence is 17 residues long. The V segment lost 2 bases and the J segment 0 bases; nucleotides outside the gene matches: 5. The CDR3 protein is CASSLVDRGTNTGELFF. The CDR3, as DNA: TGTGCCAGCAGCTTAGTCGACAGGGGAACGAACACCGGGGAGCTGTTTTTT.

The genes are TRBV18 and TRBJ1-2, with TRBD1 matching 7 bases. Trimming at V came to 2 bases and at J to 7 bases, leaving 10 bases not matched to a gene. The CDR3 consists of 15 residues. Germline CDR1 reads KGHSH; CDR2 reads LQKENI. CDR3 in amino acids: CASSPEGGQSGGYTF. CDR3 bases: TGTGCCAGCTCACCAGAAGGGGGACAGTCTGGTGGCTACACCTTC.

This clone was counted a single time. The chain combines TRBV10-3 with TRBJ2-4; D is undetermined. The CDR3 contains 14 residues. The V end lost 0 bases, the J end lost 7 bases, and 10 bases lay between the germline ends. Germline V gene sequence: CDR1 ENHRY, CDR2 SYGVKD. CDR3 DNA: TGTGCCATCAGTGAGTCTGAGATAGTGAACATTCAGTACTTC. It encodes CAISESEIVNIQYF.

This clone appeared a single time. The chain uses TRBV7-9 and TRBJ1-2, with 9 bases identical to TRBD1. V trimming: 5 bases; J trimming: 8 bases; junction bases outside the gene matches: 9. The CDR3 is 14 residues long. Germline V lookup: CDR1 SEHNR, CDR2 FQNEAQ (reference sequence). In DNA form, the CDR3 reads TGTGCCAGCAGCCCCCGACAGGGGGAATACGGCTACACCTTC. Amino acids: CASSPRQGEYGYTF.

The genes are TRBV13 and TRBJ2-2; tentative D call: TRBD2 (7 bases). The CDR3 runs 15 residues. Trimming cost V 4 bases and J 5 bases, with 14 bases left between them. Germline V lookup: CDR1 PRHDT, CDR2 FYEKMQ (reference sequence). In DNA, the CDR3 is TGTGCCAGCAGCTCCGGGGGGCTTCCAACCGGGGAGCTGTTTTTT. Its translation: CASSSGGLPTGELFF.

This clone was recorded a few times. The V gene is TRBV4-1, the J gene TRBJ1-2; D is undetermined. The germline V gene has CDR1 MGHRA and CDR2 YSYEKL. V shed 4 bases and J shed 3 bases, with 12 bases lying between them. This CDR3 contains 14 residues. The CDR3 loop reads CASSLPGNHYGYTF. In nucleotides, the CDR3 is TGCGCCAGCAGCCTACCCGGGAATCACTATGGCTACACCTTC.

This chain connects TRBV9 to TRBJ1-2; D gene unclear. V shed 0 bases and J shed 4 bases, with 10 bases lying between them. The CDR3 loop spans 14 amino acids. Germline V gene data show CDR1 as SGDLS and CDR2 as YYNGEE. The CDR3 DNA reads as TGTGCCAGCAGCGTAGATTTGGGAGGCTATGGCTACACCTTC. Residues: CASSVDLGGYGYTF. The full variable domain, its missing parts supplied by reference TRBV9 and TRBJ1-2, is DSGVTQTPKHLITATGQRVTLRCSPRSGDLSVYWYQQSLDQGLQFLIQYYNGEERAKGNILERFSAQQFPDLHSELNLSSLELGDSALYFCASSVDLGGYGYTFGSGTRLTVV.

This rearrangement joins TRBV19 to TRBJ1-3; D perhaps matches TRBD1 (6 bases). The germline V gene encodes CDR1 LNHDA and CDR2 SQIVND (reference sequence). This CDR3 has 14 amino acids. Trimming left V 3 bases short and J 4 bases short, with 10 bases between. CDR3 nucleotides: TGTGCCAGTAGTATTACAGGGACCGGAAACACCATATATTTT. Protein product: CASSITGTGNTIYF.

This CDR3 is CASSTSDRDVSEQYF. The CDR3 DNA follows: TGCGCCAGCAGCACGTCAGACAGGGATGTGAGCGAGCAGTACTTC. The chain uses TRBV5-1 and TRBJ2-7; 7 nucleotides agree with TRBD1. J lost 6 bases, V lost 4 bases, and 13 bases had no gene match. Germline V gene data show CDR1 as SGHRS and CDR2 as YFSETQ. The CDR3 covers 15 residues.

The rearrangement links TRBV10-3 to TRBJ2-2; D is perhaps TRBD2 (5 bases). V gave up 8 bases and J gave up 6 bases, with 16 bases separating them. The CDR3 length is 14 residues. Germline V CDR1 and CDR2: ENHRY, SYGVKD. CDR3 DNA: TGTGCCATCTCAGGTAGAAAGGACTCCGGGGAGCTGTTTTTT. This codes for CAISGRKDSGELFF.

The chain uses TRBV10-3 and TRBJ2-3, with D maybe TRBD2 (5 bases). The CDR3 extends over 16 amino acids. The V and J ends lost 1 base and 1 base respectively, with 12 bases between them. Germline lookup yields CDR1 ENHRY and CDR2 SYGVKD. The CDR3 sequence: CAISELMGEGTDTQYF. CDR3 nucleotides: TGTGCCATCAGTGAGTTAATGGGAGAGGGCACAGATACGCAGTATTTT.

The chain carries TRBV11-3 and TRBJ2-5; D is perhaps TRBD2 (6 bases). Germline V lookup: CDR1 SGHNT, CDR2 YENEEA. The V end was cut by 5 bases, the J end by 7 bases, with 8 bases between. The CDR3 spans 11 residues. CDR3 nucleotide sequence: TGTGCCAGCAGCCCGGAGGGGACCCAGTACTTC. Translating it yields CASSPEGTQYF.

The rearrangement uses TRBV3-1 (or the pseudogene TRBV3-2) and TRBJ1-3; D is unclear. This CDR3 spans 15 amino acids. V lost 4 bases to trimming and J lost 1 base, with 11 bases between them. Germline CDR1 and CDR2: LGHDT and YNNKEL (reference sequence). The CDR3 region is CASSPRPSSGNTIYF. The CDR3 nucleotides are TGTGCCAGCAGCCCGAGGCCATCTTCTGGAAACACCATATATTTT.